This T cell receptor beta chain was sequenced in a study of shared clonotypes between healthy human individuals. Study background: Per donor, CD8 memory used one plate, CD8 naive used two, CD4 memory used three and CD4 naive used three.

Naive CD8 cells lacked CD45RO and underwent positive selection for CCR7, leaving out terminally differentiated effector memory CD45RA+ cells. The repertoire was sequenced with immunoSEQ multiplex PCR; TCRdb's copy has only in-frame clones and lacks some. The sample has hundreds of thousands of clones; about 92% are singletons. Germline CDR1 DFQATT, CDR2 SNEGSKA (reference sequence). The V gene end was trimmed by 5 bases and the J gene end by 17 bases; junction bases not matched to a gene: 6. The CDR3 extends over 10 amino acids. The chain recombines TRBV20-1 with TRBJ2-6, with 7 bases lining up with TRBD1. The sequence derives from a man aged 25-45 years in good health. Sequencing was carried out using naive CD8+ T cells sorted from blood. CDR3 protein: CSAVPGTVTF. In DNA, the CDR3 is TGCAGTGCTGTCCCCGGGACAGTGACTTTC.